The T cell receptor (beta chain) under discussion was sequenced for a study of PD-1 blockade in classical Hodgkin lymphoma. Study results and caveats: Diversity in CD4+ TCRs, unlike that measured in CD8+ TCRs, had risen significantly by C4D1. Baseline TCR diversity was reportedly lower in newly diagnosed patients than healthy donors. Prior therapy or disease activity may underlie the repertoire differences, whose causes remain undefined.

The CDR3 runs to 14 residues. With 3 bases removed from V and 4 bases from J, the gap between germline ends came to 10 bases. The germline V gene has CDR1 MDHEN and CDR2 SYDVKM. Time point defined: cycle 4 day 1 (C4D1), after 5 to 7 weeks of nivolumab. Patients all relapsed after autologous stem cell transplantation, and there was variation in brentuximab vedotin exposure. Sequencing was performed with immunoSEQ multiplex PCR; in TCRdb, only in-frame clones are kept and a portion is missing. The sample has 20,000 to 25,000 clones, roughly 70% seen once; the top ten hold about 19%. Worth noting for this clone: No antigen is known for it.

The chain couples TRBV28 to TRBJ1-3; D gene ambiguous. The sample in question was peripheral blood mononuclear cells (PBMCs), obtained before the fourth cycle of nivolumab. The sequence was collected from a human donor with classical Hodgkin lymphoma. CDR3 bases: TGTGCCAGCAGTTTTCCCCCAGAAGGAAACACCATATATTTT. Translating it yields CASSFPPEGNTIYF.